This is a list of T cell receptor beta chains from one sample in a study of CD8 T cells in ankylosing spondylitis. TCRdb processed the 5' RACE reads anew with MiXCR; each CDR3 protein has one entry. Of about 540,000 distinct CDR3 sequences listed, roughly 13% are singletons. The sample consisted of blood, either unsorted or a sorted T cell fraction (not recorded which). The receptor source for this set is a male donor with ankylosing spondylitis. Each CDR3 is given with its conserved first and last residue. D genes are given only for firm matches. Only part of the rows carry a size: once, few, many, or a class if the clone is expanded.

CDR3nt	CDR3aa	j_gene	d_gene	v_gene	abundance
TGCAGTGCTAGAGATATACGGAATAATAGCCCCGAGCAGTACTTC	CSARDIRNNSPEQYF	TRBJ2-7	NA	TRBV20-1	NA
TGTGCCACCAGCAAGACGCCGGGACTAGCGGGAAAGGAGCAGTTCTTC	CATSKTPGLAGKEQFF	TRBJ2-1	TRBD2	TRBV15	NA
TGTGCCAGCAGTGAAGGGCGGCACACTGAAGCTTTCTTT	CASSEGRHTEAFF	TRBJ1-1	NA	TRBV6-1	few
TGCAGCGCACAAGTGGGGGGAGGAAACACCATATATTTT	CSAQVGGGNTIYF	TRBJ1-3	NA	TRBV29-1	many
TGTGCCAGCAGCCAAGCGGCACAGAGAGACACAGATACGCAGTATTTT	CASSQAAQRDTDTQYF	TRBJ2-3	NA	TRBV3-1	NA
TGTGCCAGTAGTATCCACAGGGCCTCTGGGGCCAACGTCCTGACTTTC	CASSIHRASGANVLTF	TRBJ2-6	NA	TRBV19	few
TGTGCCAGCAGCTTGAGAGCGGGAGCCTACGAGCAGTACTTC	CASSLRAGAYEQYF	TRBJ2-7	TRBD2	TRBV5-5	many
TGTGCCATCAGTCCGGGACAGGGGGCTTTAGAAGCTTTCTTT	CAISPGQGALEAFF	TRBJ1-1	TRBD1	TRBV10-3	few
TGTGCCAGTGACATCAGGAATGAGCAGTTCTTC	CASDIRNEQFF	TRBJ2-1	NA	TRBV2	few
TGCAGTGCTAGAGGAGGGACAGGCAGCGAAAAACTGTTTTTT	CSARGGTGSEKLFF	TRBJ1-4	TRBD1	TRBV20-1	few
TGCAGCGTTCTAGACACGGGACTAGCGGGAGTGGAGACCCAGTACTTC	CSVLDTGLAGVETQYF	TRBJ2-5	TRBD2	TRBV29-1	few
TGTGCCAGCAGCGTTAGCGGAGAGCAGTACTTC	CASSVSGEQYF	TRBJ2-7	NA	TRBV2	few
TGTGCCAGCAGTCTGGGGCCGGGGGGAGTTATCTACAATGAGCAGTTCTTC	CASSLGPGGVIYNEQFF	TRBJ2-1	TRBD2	TRBV27	NA
TGCGCCAGCAGCAACCAGGGGGCTTACGAGCAGTACTTC	CASSNQGAYEQYF	TRBJ2-7	TRBD1	TRBV5-1	many